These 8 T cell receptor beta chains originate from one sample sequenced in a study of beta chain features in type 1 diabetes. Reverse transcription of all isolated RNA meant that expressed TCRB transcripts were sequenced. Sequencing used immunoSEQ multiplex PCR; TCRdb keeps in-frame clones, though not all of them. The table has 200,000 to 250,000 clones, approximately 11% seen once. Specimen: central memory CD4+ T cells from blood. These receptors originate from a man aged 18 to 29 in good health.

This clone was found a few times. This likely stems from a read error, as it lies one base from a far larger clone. CDR3 nucleotides: TGTGCCTTCAGTGATCCGGGCCGCACTAACTATGGCTACACCTTC. Translated: CAFSDPGRTNYGYTF. The chain uses TRBV10-3 and TRBJ1-2, with D unresolved. The CDR3 has 15 amino acids. Germline loops: CDR1 ENHRY, CDR2 SYGVKD.

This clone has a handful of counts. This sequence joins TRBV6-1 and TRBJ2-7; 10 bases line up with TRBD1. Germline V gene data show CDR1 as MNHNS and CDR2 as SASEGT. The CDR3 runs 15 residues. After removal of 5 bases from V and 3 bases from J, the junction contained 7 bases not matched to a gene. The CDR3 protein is CASSFWTGGHYEQYF. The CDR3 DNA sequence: TGTGCCAGCAGTTTTTGGACAGGGGGGCACTACGAGCAGTACTTC.

The CDR3 DNA is TGTGCCAGCAGAAAACCTAACAGTAACACCGGGGAGCTGTTTTTT. The encoded protein is CASRKPNSNTGELFF. The V and J genes are TRBV27 and TRBJ2-2; D unclear. The germline CDR1 and CDR2 sequences are MNHEY and SMNVEV (reference sequence). The CDR3 totals 15 residues. Trimming took off 6 bases at V and 2 bases at J, with 13 bases between the two ends.

The CDR3: CSVEDRQGGDTIYF. The DNA of the CDR3 is TGCAGCGTTGAAGATCGACAGGGCGGCGACACCATATATTTT. J is TRBJ1-3 and V is TRBV29-1; the match to TRBD1 covers 7 bases. Unmatched junction bases numbered 7, after V lost 0 bases and J lost 8 bases. The CDR3 is made up of 14 amino acids. The V gene's germline CDR1 is SQVTM and CDR2 ANQGSEA. The whole variable domain, remainder taken from reference TRBV29-1 and TRBJ1-3, is SAVISQKPSRDICQRGTSLTIQCQVDSQVTMMFWYRQQPGQSLTLIATANQGSEATYESGFVIDKFPISRPNLTFSTLTVSNMSPEDSSIYLCSVEDRQGGDTIYFGEGSWLTVV.

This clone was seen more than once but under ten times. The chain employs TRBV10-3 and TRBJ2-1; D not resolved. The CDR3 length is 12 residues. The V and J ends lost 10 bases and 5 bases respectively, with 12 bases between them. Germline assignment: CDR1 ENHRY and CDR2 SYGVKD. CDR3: CATGRYDNEQFF. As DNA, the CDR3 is TGTGCCACCGGGCGATACGACAATGAGCAGTTCTTC.

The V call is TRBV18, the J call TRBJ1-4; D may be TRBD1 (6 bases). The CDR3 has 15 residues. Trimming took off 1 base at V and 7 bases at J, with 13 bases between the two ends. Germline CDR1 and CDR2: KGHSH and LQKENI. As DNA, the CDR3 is TGTGCCAGCTCACCACGGGGGGCGGAAGGTGAAAAACTGTTTTTT. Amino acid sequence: CASSPRGAEGEKLFF.

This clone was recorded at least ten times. For the CDR3, the DNA is TGTGCCAGCAGCTTAACTAGCGGGAATCATGAGCAGTTCTTC. Translating it yields CASSLTSGNHEQFF. This sequence joins TRBV7-2 and TRBJ2-1; TRBD2 agrees at 10 bases. V trimming: 2 bases; J trimming: 8 bases; junction bases outside the gene matches: 3. CDR3 size: 14 residues. CDR1 and CDR2 from the germline V gene are SGHTA and FQGNSA. Together with reference TRBV7-2 and TRBJ2-1, the CDR3 gives the full variable domain: GAGVSQSPSNKVTEKGKDVELRCDPISGHTALYWYRQSLGQGLEFLIYFQGNSAPDKSGLPSDRFSAERTGGSVSTLTIQRTQQEDSAVYLCASSLTSGNHEQFFGPGTRLTVL.

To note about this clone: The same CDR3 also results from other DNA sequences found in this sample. CDR3 amino acids: CATSRGAGGTDTQYF. The CDR3 coding sequence is TGTGCCACCAGTCGAGGGGCAGGAGGCACAGATACGCAGTATTTT. J is TRBJ2-3 and V is TRBV15; perhaps D is TRBD1 or TRBD2 (5 bases each). Germline CDR1 and CDR2: LNHNV and YYDKDF (reference sequence). V was trimmed by 6 bases and J by 1 base, leaving 14 bases between them. The CDR3 is 15 amino acids.